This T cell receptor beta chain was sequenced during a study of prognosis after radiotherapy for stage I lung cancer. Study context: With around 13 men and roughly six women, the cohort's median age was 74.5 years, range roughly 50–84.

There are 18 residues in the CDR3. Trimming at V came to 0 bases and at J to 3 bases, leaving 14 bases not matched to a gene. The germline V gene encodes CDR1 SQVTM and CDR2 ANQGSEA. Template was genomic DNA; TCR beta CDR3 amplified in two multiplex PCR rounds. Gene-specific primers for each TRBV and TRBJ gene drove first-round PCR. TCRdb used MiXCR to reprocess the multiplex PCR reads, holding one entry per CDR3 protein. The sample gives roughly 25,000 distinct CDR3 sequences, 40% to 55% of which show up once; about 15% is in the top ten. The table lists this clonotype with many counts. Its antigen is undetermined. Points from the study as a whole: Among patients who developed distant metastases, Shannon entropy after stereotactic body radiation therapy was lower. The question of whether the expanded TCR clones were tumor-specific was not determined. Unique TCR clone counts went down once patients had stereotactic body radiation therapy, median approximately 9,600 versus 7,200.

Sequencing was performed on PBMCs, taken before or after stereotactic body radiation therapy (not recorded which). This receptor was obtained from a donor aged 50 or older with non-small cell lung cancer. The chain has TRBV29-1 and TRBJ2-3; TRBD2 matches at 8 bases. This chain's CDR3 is CSVEDWGGREDGTDTQYF. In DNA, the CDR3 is TGCAGCGTTGAAGATTGGGGAGGGCGGGAGGACGGGACAGATACGCAGTATTTT.